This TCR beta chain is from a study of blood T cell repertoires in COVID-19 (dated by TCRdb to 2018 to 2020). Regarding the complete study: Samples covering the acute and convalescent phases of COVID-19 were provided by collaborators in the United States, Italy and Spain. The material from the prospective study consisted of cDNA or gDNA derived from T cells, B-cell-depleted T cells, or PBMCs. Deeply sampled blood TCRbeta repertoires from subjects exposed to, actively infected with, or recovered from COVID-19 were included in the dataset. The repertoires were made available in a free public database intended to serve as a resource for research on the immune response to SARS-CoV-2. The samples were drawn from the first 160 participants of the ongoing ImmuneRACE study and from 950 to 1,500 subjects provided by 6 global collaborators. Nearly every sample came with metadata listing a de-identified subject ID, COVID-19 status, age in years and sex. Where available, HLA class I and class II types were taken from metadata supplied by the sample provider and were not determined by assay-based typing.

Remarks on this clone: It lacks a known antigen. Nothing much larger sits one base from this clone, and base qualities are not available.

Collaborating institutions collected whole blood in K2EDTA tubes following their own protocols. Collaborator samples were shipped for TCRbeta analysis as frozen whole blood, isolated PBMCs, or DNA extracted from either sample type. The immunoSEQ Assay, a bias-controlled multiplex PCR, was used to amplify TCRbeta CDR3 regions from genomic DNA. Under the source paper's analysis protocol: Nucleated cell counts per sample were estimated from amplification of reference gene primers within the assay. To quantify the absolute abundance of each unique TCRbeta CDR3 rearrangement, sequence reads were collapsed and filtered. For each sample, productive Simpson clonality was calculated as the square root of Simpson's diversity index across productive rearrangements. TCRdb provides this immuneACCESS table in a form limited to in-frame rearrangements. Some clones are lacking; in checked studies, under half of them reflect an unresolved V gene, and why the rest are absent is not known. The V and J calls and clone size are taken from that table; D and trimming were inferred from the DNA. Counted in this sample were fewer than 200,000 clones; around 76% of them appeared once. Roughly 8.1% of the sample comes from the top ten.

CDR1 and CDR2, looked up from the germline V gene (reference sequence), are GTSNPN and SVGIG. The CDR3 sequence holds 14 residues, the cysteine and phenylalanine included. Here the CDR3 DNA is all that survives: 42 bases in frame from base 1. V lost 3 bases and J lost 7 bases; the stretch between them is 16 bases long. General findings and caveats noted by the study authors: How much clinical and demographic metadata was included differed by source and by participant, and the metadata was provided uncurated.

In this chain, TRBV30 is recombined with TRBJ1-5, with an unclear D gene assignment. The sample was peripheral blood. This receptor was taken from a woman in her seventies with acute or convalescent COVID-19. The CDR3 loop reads CAWSGGPSRQPQHF. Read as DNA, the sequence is TGTGCCTGGAGCGGAGGACCCTCGAGGCAGCCCCAGCATTTT.